These 30 T cell receptor beta chains were all obtained from the same sample, sequenced in a study of T cell repertoires in cytomegalovirus infection (dated by TCRdb to between 2018 and 2021). The antigens these receptors bind are not known. The treatment or condition label of this sample denotes: in vitro stimulation with specific CMV peptide epitopes to enrich CMV-specific T cells. The sequencing machine was an Illumina HiSeq 1500. Using fastp trimming at Q25 and MiXCR clonotype assembly, TCRdb reanalyzed the public sequencing data and kept in-frame beta chains. Here each entry gathers all rows of one CDR3 protein and keeps the most common genes and DNA. This sample comprises a few hundred thousand distinct CDR3 sequences, approximately 40% of them detected only once. The ten largest clones take up around 48% of the sample. The sample consisted of cultured PBMCs, taken from culture after CMV antigen stimulation. Receptors were obtained from a human donor in good health (CMV status not recorded). Some clones in this sample may be carry-over from other donors' samples.

V is TRBV19 and J is TRBJ1-5; 9 nucleotides align to TRBD1. V was pared by 9 bases and J by 7 bases, with 13 bases of the junction left unmatched. The CDR3 length is 15 residues. CDR1 and CDR2 from the germline V gene are LNHDA and SQIVND (reference sequence). CDR3 sequence reads: CASLTEDRGGQPQHF. CDR3 coding DNA: TGTGCCAGCCTAACCGAGGACAGGGGAGGCCAGCCCCAGCATTTT.

This chain links TRBV20-1 with TRBJ2-5, with D possibly TRBD1 on 5 matching bases. Trimming pared 3 bases from V and 9 bases from J, leaving 11 bases between. The CDR3 length is 11 residues. CDR1 and CDR2 from the germline V gene are DFQATT and SNEGSKA (reference sequence). In nucleotides, the CDR3 is TGCAGTGCTAGTTGGGGCAGCTCCCAGTACTTC. Translated: CSASWGSSQYF.

J is TRBJ2-7 and V is TRBV6-5; 8 nucleotides align to TRBD1. Germline V gene data show CDR1 as MNHEY and CDR2 as SVGAGI. Trimming removed 10 bases from V and 6 bases from J; junction bases left unmatched: 5. CDR3 length equals 11 residues. CDR3: CATRTGGEQYF. Written as DNA, the CDR3 is TGTGCCACTCGCACAGGGGGCGAGCAGTACTTC.

This clonotype was counted between two and nine times. The genes are TRBV12-3 or TRBV12-4 and TRBJ1-5; 7 bases align to TRBD1. The length of the CDR3 is 13 residues. The junction had 2 bases not matched to a gene; V was cut back by 2 bases and J by 7 bases. The CDR3 DNA reads as TGTGCCAGCAGTTTAACAGGGGAACAGCCCCAGCATTTT. Its translation: CASSLTGEQPQHF.

This rearrangement joins TRBV7-4 to TRBJ1-1; D gene unclear. The CDR3 is made up of 14 amino acids. CDR1 and CDR2 (germline): SGHVT, SQSDAQ. The V and J ends lost 5 bases and 8 bases respectively, with 18 bases between them. In DNA, the CDR3 is TGTGCCAGCAGCCAATTTGGACGCCGAGGGGAAGCTTTCTTT. Amino acid sequence: CASSQFGRRGEAFF.

V gene TRBV7-8 combines with J gene TRBJ1-1; D not certain. The CDR3 length is 15 residues. The germline V gene encodes CDR1 SGHVS and CDR2 FQNEAQ. Trimming shortened V by 0 bases and J by 3 bases, and 11 bases separated the two germline ends. The CDR3 protein is CASSLAIPDHTEAFF. CDR3 nucleotides: TGTGCCAGCAGCTTAGCGATACCGGACCACACTGAAGCTTTCTTT.

The rearrangement links TRBV27 to TRBJ2-5, with 12 nucleotides matching TRBD2. CDR1 MNHEY and CDR2 SMNVEV come from the germline V gene (reference sequence). The CDR3 contains 17 residues. The V segment lost 5 bases and the J segment 0 bases; nucleotides outside the gene matches: 7. The CDR3 sequence: CASSPPRLAGDQETQYF. DNA of the CDR3: TGTGCCAGCAGTCCACCCCGACTAGCGGGAGACCAAGAGACCCAGTACTTC.

This chain connects TRBV7-9 to TRBJ2-1, with 9 nucleotides matching TRBD2. V was pared by 5 bases and J by 7 bases, with 9 bases of the junction left unmatched. The germline V gene encodes CDR1 SEHNR and CDR2 FQNEAQ (reference sequence). This CDR3 spans 15 amino acids. CDR3 in DNA: TGTGCCAGCAGCCTCAAGGGGCTAGCGGGAAATGAGCAGTTCTTC. Translated, it gives CASSLKGLAGNEQFF.

The chain recombines TRBV4-1 with TRBJ2-1, with D possibly TRBD2 on 5 matching bases. The length of the CDR3 is 14 residues. Germline CDR1 and CDR2: MGHRA and YSYEKL. The germline V and J ends were trimmed by 2 bases and 9 bases, with 14 bases remaining between them. CDR3 sequence (DNA): TGCGCCAGCAGCCAAAGGACGGCCGGGGTTGAGCAGTTCTTC. Translating it yields CASSQRTAGVEQFF.

The chain recombines TRBV6-5 with TRBJ1-4; the D is unclear. V lost 6 bases and J 7 bases, leaving 12 bases between the germline ends. The CDR3 is 13 residues long. CDR1 MNHEY and CDR2 SVGAGI come from the germline V gene. CDR3 in DNA: TGTGCCAGCAGCCATCTGCTGGCTGAAAAACTGTTTTTT. Amino acid sequence: CASSHLLAEKLFF.

The chain recombines TRBV5-1 with TRBJ1-1; TRBD1 aligns across 7 bases. The CDR3 extends over 15 amino acids. Unmatched junction bases numbered 7, after V lost 2 bases and J lost 3 bases. CDR1 is SGHRS and CDR2 is YFSETQ in the germline V gene. The CDR3 here is CASSFQGGVYTEAFF. Written as DNA, the CDR3 is TGCGCCAGCAGCTTTCAGGGGGGGGTGTACACTGAAGCTTTCTTT.

The table lists this clonotype with a few counts. As DNA, the CDR3 is TGTGCCAGCAGTTACCTAACCGGCGGGGTTGAGCAGTTCTTC. This translates into CASSYLTGGVEQFF. The V gene is TRBV6-2 or TRBV6-3, the J gene TRBJ2-1; possible D gene TRBD2, 6 bases. The CDR3 totals 14 residues. The germline V gene encodes CDR1 MNHEY and CDR2 SVGEGT. V lost 2 bases and J lost 9, with 14 bases in between.

CDR3 in amino acids: CASSQAAGGLAYNEQFF. The CDR3 DNA follows: TGCGCCAGCAGCCAAGCCGCGGGTGGGCTAGCGTACAATGAGCAGTTCTTC. The chain has TRBV4-3 and TRBJ2-1; possible D gene TRBD2, 6 bases. This CDR3 is 17 amino acids long. Germline CDR1 and CDR2: LGHNA and YSLEER. Trimming removed 1 base from V and 4 bases from J, with 17 bases in between.

This chain links TRBV12-3 or TRBV12-4 with TRBJ1-2; 7 bases are a match to TRBD1. With V trimmed by 4 bases and J by 4 bases, 3 bases remained unmatched. This CDR3 comprises 13 residues. CDR3 loop: CASSSTGTYGYTF. The CDR3 DNA sequence: TGTGCCAGCAGTTCGACAGGGACCTATGGCTACACCTTC.

There are a few counts of this clonotype. The chain uses TRBV6-2 or TRBV6-3 and TRBJ2-2; TRBD2 is a possible D gene (6 bases). The CDR3 spans 15 residues. Trimming took 8 bases from V and 0 from J, leaving 13 bases between them. CDR1 and CDR2 from the germline V gene are MNHEY and SVGEGT. CDR3 DNA sequence: TGTGCCAGCGCTTCCGGGACTTCGAACACCGGGGAGCTGTTTTTT. It codes for CASASGTSNTGELFF.

The rearrangement links TRBV12-3 or TRBV12-4 to TRBJ1-3, with TRBD1 matching 7 bases. With V trimmed by 3 bases and J by 2 bases, 4 bases remained unmatched. The CDR3 has 15 residues. The CDR3, as DNA: TGTGCCAGCAGTTTCGCGGGACAGCCTGGAAACACCATATATTTT. It translates to CASSFAGQPGNTIYF.

This clonotype was seen only a few times. The rearrangement uses TRBV28 and TRBJ1-5; 7 bases are shared with TRBD1. Germline CDR1 reads MDHEN; CDR2 reads SYDVKM. V lost 4 bases and J lost 4; bases outside the gene matches: 10. The CDR3 is made up of 16 amino acids. CDR3 coding DNA: TGTGCCAGCAGTTACGGCCGGGACAGACTTAATCAGCCCCAGCATTTT. Amino acids: CASSYGRDRLNQPQHF.

This clonotype was found many times. This chain connects TRBV7-9 to TRBJ2-1, with 7 bases that match TRBD2. The V and J ends lost 4 bases and 7 bases, in that order; junction bases with no gene match: 13. The germline CDR1 and CDR2 sequences are SEHNR and FQNEAQ (reference sequence). The length of the CDR3 is 16 residues. CDR3 DNA sequence: TGTGCCAGCAGCTACCCCGCCGCCATCGGGGGGAATGAGCAGTTCTTC. It encodes CASSYPAAIGGNEQFF.

The chain is built from TRBV19 and TRBJ1-5; 7 bases are a match to TRBD1. CDR3 length: 13 amino acids. Germline values: CDR1 LNHDA, CDR2 SQIVND (reference sequence). V gave up 7 bases and J gave up 6 bases; unmatched junction bases: 6. As DNA, the CDR3 is TGTGCCAGTAATGACAGGGCAGCTCAGCCCCAGCATTTT. This gives the protein CASNDRAAQPQHF.

This chain connects TRBV12-3 or TRBV12-4 to TRBJ2-1; D is perhaps TRBD2 (5 bases). The CDR3 is 16 residues long. The V end lost 6 bases, the J end lost 1 base, and 16 bases lay between the germline ends. CDR3 coding DNA: TGTGCCAGCAGCCCTTTATGGACTTCTTCCTACAATGAGCAGTTCTTC. As protein: CASSPLWTSSYNEQFF.

The CDR3 nucleotides read TGTGCCAGCAGAGGCACGGGGGGCAATCAGCCCCAGCATTTT. As protein: CASRGTGGNQPQHF. The chain carries TRBV6-8 and TRBJ1-5; TRBD1 is a possible D gene (5 bases). Trimming stripped 6 bases from V and 2 bases from J, with 11 bases between. The length of the CDR3 is 14 residues. CDR1 MNHGY and CDR2 SAAAGT come from the germline V gene.

This clonotype was counted between two and nine times. CDR3 in amino acids: CASKTSPYEQYF. CDR3 coding DNA: TGTGCCAGTAAGACGAGTCCCTACGAGCAGTACTTC. The chain employs TRBV11-2 and TRBJ2-7; D uncertain. V shed 9 bases and J shed 2 bases, with 11 bases lying between them. CDR1 and CDR2 (germline): SGHAT, FQNNGV. The CDR3 has 12 residues.

This clonotype was seen a few times. CDR3 protein: CASTSTGGGYNEQFF. The CDR3 DNA is TGTGCCAGTACCTCGACAGGAGGCGGATACAATGAGCAGTTCTTC. The J gene is TRBJ2-1, the V gene TRBV19; D is perhaps TRBD1 (6 bases). Germline V gene lookup returns CDR1 LNHDA and CDR2 SQIVND (reference sequence). The CDR3 loop spans 15 amino acids. V was shortened by 7 bases and J by 4 bases, with 17 bases between the two germline ends. The whole variable domain, filled in from reference TRBV19 and TRBJ2-1, reads DGGITQSPKYLFRKEGQNVTLSCEQNLNHDAMYWYRQDPGQGLRLIYYSQIVNDFQKGDIAEGYSVSREKKESFPLTVTSAQKNPTAFYLCASTSTGGGYNEQFFGPGTRLTVL.

The rearrangement links TRBV7-2 to TRBJ2-5; 8 nucleotides match TRBD2. Germline V gives CDR1 SGHTA, CDR2 FQGNSA. This CDR3 has 14 residues. V shed 3 bases and J 3 bases; nucleotides not matched to a gene: 3. CDR3 nucleotide sequence: TGTGCCAGCAGCTTTAATAGCGGGAAAGAGACCCAGTACTTC. It yields the protein CASSFNSGKETQYF.

The DNA of the CDR3 is TGTGCCAGCAGCTGGCAGAGGGGGGGCGGGGAGACCCAGTACTTC. This codes for CASSWQRGGGETQYF. This chain uses TRBV7-2 with TRBJ2-5; D is perhaps TRBD2 (7 bases). The CDR3 is made up of 15 amino acids. The V gene lost 4 bases and the J gene lost 5 bases, with 17 bases spanning the gap. The germline CDR1 and CDR2 sequences are SGHTA and FQGNSA.

The chain links TRBV4-3 to TRBJ1-2, with a possible D match to TRBD1 (6 bases). Trimming removed 4 bases at V and 5 bases at J, with 20 bases between. The CDR3 has 16 amino acids. From germline, CDR1 is LGHNA and CDR2 YSLEER. The CDR3 DNA sequence: TGCGCCAGCAGCCCAATACAGGGCCCGCGCGAATATGGCTACACCTTC. Translation gives CASSPIQGPREYGYTF.

This clonotype appeared once. The rearrangement joins TRBV29-1 to TRBJ2-5; 9 bases match TRBD2. Germline V gene data show CDR1 as SQVTM and CDR2 as ANQGSEA. The trim removed 4 bases at V and 1 base at J, leaving 25 bases unmatched. The CDR3 is made up of 21 amino acids. The CDR3 is CSVVVGVMGTSLSGSQETQYF. In DNA, the CDR3 is TGCAGCGTTGTAGTGGGGGTAATGGGGACTAGCCTATCCGGGTCCCAAGAGACCCAGTACTTC.

This clonotype has only a few counts. The V gene is TRBV6-1, the J gene TRBJ2-7; 7 bases are shared with TRBD2. In germline, CDR1 is MNHNS, CDR2 SASEGT. Unmatched junction bases numbered 4, after V lost 8 bases and J lost 0 bases. The CDR3 sequence is 13 residues long. This chain's CDR3 is CASVLAGSYEQYF. CDR3 nucleotides: TGTGCCAGCGTCTTAGCGGGCTCCTACGAGCAGTACTTC.

The rearrangement links TRBV27 to TRBJ2-5, with 7 bases that match TRBD2. Germline V CDR1 and CDR2: MNHEY, SMNVEV (reference sequence). The ends lost 1 base at V and 4 bases at J; junction bases unmatched: 3. The CDR3 sequence is 14 residues long. CDR3 DNA: TGTGCCAGCAGTTTATATGGCGGGGGAGAGACCCAGTACTTC. Its translation: CASSLYGGGETQYF.

The V gene is TRBV20-1, the J gene TRBJ1-5; D gene uncertain. Germline CDR1 is DFQATT and CDR2 is SNEGSKA (reference sequence). This CDR3 contains 14 residues. Trimming removed 3 bases from V and 0 bases from J, with 9 bases in between. CDR3 DNA: TGCAGTGCTAGTGCACAGTTTAGCAATCAGCCCCAGCATTTT. Translating it yields CSASAQFSNQPQHF.